A selection of T cell receptor beta chains follows, all from one sample in a study of blood T cell repertoires in COVID-19. Using immunoSEQ multiplex PCR, the repertoire was profiled, and TCRdb retains in-frame clones only, with some absent. The data hold under 150,000 clones, with 88% observed a single time. The sample comprised peripheral blood. The receptors shown here come from a human donor in a cohort sampled during active COVID-19. The conserved cysteine and the conserved F or W are not part of the CDR3 here. Each record gives: J gene, V gene, CDR3 protein.

TRBJ2-7	TRBV20-1	SASRRGHYEQY
TRBJ2-2	TRBV7-3	ASSPGRASARVGELF
TRBJ1-2	TRBV7-9	ASSSGTASYGYT
TRBJ1-5	TRBV27	ASRTTGSQPQH
TRBJ2-7	TRBV5-5	ASSLDSPYEQY
TRBJ2-7	TRBV29-1	SVDGTGGNFYEQY
TRBJ2-1	TRBV6-6	ASSPTGVSYNEQF
TRBJ1-1	TRBV18	ASSPLTGTAKGAEAF
TRBJ1-2	TRBV9	ASSADSVDFYGYT
TRBJ1-1	TRBV6-5	ASRGQVRDTEAF
TRBJ2-7	TRBV7-8	ASSLRRLNFDYEQY
TRBJ2-7	TRBV15	ATSGEGWYEQY
TRBJ2-5	TRBV5-1	ASRLGTGSPYQETQY
TRBJ2-1	TRBV12-3/TRBV12-4	ASSLDRYNEQF
TRBJ1-1	TRBV3-1/TRBV3-2	ASSRTGGTEAF
TRBJ1-3	TRBV7-9	ASSLRHRETGNTIY
TRBJ1-2	TRBV29-1	SVGALAGSYGYT
TRBJ1-2	TRBV10-3	AISEQLYGYT
TRBJ2-3	TRBV7-3	ASSPRGGAGFTDTQY
TRBJ1-2	TRBV6-2/TRBV6-3	ASSQFYRDGYGYT
TRBJ1-2	TRBV24-1	ATSLTSTYGYT
TRBJ1-2	TRBV20-1	SAGSTDGYT
TRBJ2-3	TRBV6-2/TRBV6-3	ASSYSVQDRGNTQY
TRBJ2-3	TRBV5-4	ASSPGTSGTDTQY
TRBJ1-1	TRBV2	ASRAQTGSNEAF
TRBJ2-1	TRBV3-1/TRBV3-2	ASSLAGNNEQF
TRBJ2-5	TRBV7-2	ASSLIDREKTQY
TRBJ2-3	TRBV4-1	ASSPHRGRSTDTQY
TRBJ1-2	TRBV18	ASSPPAGILYGYT
TRBJ2-1	TRBV5-4	ASSNKEGSYNEQF
TRBJ2-4	TRBV19	ASRTRGVRGIQY
TRBJ1-2	TRBV19	ASSIVRNYGYT
TRBJ1-3	TRBV25-1	ASSESGYGNTIY
TRBJ2-2	TRBV4-1	ASSQQGTGELF
TRBJ2-7	TRBV6-5	ASSYSGTSGSYEQY
TRBJ1-5	TRBV30	AWKQGTGGSNQPQH
TRBJ2-3	TRBV3-1/TRBV3-2	ASSPPPGGYTQY
TRBJ1-4	TRBV20-1	SARRREKLF